This TCR beta chain emerged from a study of blood T cell repertoires in COVID-19. As for the study in general: The samples span acute and convalescent COVID-19 from the United States, Italy and Spain. The cDNA or gDNA used as material had been derived from T cells, B-cell-depleted T cells, or PBMCs.

As processed by the authors: Nucleated cell counts were estimated from reference gene primer amplification. Sequencing was performed with immunoSEQ multiplex PCR; in TCRdb, only in-frame clones are kept and a portion is missing. V and J calls plus clone size are reproduced from that table; the DNA served to infer D and trimming. In the table there are about 100,000 clones, about four fifths of which are singletons. The CDR3 is 16 residues long. Trimming removed 0 bases from V and 3 bases from J, with 14 bases in between. The germline gives CDR1 MNHEY, CDR2 SVGAGI. This chain uses TRBV6-5 with TRBJ1-1; D unclear. The sample taken for sequencing was peripheral blood. The source of this sequence is a middle-aged man with active or convalescent COVID-19. CDR3 amino acids: CASSYSGFAGDTEAFF. The CDR3 DNA reads as TGTGCCAGCAGTTACTCAGGTTTCGCCGGGGACACTGAAGCTTTCTTT.